This T cell receptor beta chain was found in a study of blood T cell repertoires in COVID-19. V lost 1 base, J lost 0 bases, and 11 bases stayed unmatched. Germline CDR1 SEHNR, CDR2 FQNEAQ (reference sequence). CDR3 length equals 18 residues. Per the authors' pipeline: Amplification with reference gene primers provided the estimates of nucleated cell counts. Some clones are missing from TCRdb's copy, which holds only in-frame ones; the method was immunoSEQ multiplex PCR. From that table come the V and J calls and clone size; the DNA was used to work out D and trimming. The sample comprises 150,000 to 200,000 clones, roughly 80% of which are singletons, and approximately 5.9% rests with the top ten. This clone was found once.

The receptor was derived from a woman aged 35 to 49 with COVID-19, enrolled during active disease. This chain uses TRBV7-9 with TRBJ2-7; 8 positions agree with TRBD2. Input material: peripheral blood. The CDR3 reads CASSLGTLSGMSSYEQYF. CDR3 DNA sequence: TGTGCCAGCAGCTTAGGGACTCTTAGCGGGATGAGCTCCTACGAGCAGTACTTC.